These T cell receptor beta chains were read from a single sample in a study of T cell responses to AZD1222 COVID-19 vaccine. Measured with immunoSEQ multiplex PCR; TCRdb has only the in-frame clones, and not every one. The sample carries about 110,000 clones, about 92% recorded once. Sequencing was performed on peripheral blood, taken 28 days after the second AZD1222 dose. The source is an adult who received the AZD1222 COVID-19 vaccine. Both conserved end residues are part of each CDR3. A D gene is named only where the DNA matches it firmly. Part of the rows lack a size; the others show once, few, many or a class for expanded clones.

v_call	cdr3_length	clone_size	j_call	d_call	cdr3_aa	cdr3_nt
TRBV7-9	13	.	TRBJ2-7	.	CASSFVGAYEQYF	TGTGCCAGCAGCTTCGTGGGAGCCTACGAGCAGTACTTC
TRBV9	14	.	TRBJ1-3	.	CASSASVAGNTIYF	TGTGCCAGCAGCGCGTCAGTGGCTGGAAACACCATATATTTT
TRBV30	14	.	TRBJ1-1	.	CAWSLWTVVTEAFF	TGTGCCTGGAGTCTCTGGACAGTCGTCACTGAAGCTTTCTTT
TRBV3-1/TRBV3-2	16	.	TRBJ1-2	.	CASSQDMGAPGYGYTF	TGTGCCAGCAGCCAAGATATGGGGGCCCCGGGTTATGGCTACACCTTC
TRBV27	13	.	TRBJ1-2	.	CASSLSRNYGYTF	TGTGCCAGCAGTTTAAGTAGGAATTATGGCTACACCTTC
TRBV3-1/TRBV3-2	12	.	TRBJ2-7	.	CASGRASSEQYF	TGTGCCAGCGGCCGGGCTAGCAGCGAGCAGTACTTC
TRBV2	14	.	TRBJ1-2	TRBD1	CASRSGGDGYGYTF	TGTGCCAGCAGATCAGGGGGCGATGGCTATGGCTACACCTTC
TRBV5-1	18	.	TRBJ1-4	.	CATGKPERFLKANEKLFF	TGCGCCACCGGCAAACCGGAGAGGTTCCTGAAGGCTAATGAAAAACTGTTTTTT
TRBV4-1	13	.	TRBJ2-3	.	CASSPQGTDTQYF	TGCGCCAGCAGCCCACAAGGGACAGATACGCAGTATTTT
TRBV7-2	17	.	TRBJ2-7	.	CASRRHTGTQSSYEQYF	TGTGCCAGCAGACGCCATACCGGGACACAGAGCTCCTACGAGCAGTACTTC
TRBV2	15	.	TRBJ2-7	TRBD2	CASSEETSGAYEQYF	TGTGCCAGCAGTGAAGAGACTAGCGGAGCGTACGAGCAGTACTTC
TRBV19	14	.	TRBJ1-1	.	CASSIDEAVSEAFF	TGTGCCAGTAGTATAGATGAAGCAGTAAGCGAAGCTTTCTTT
TRBV7-2	16	.	TRBJ2-3	.	CASSLGGGRAPGTQYF	TGTGCCAGCAGCTTAGGAGGCGGCAGGGCCCCTGGTACGCAGTATTTT
TRBV13	15	once	TRBJ1-1	.	CASSSSRTVNTEAFF	TGTGCCAGCAGCTCGAGCAGGACGGTGAACACTGAAGCTTTCTTT
TRBV5-1	15	.	TRBJ2-5	TRBD1	CASSKLRDSQETQYF	TGCGCCAGCAGCAAACTCCGGGACAGCCAAGAGACCCAGTACTTC
TRBV7-9	14	.	TRBJ2-5	.	CASSLDTAQETQYF	TGTGCCAGCAGCTTAGACACGGCCCAAGAGACCCAGTACTTC
TRBV9	15	.	TRBJ2-7	TRBD1	CASSVAGGQGAAQYF	TGTGCCAGCAGCGTAGCTGGGGGACAGGGGGCCGCGCAGTACTTC
TRBV30	11	few	TRBJ2-7	.	CAWSSIREQYF	TGTGCCTGGAGTAGTATACGCGAGCAGTACTTC
TRBV19	19	.	TRBJ1-1	TRBD1	CASRPTGDSLRRMNTEAFF	TGTGCCAGTAGACCAACAGGGGACAGTCTCCGGAGAATGAACACTGAAGCTTTCTTT
TRBV18	14	.	TRBJ2-7	.	CASSPVERWGEQYF	TGTGCCAGCTCACCAGTCGAAAGGTGGGGCGAGCAGTACTTC
TRBV5-6	14	.	TRBJ2-3	.	CASKEIPSTDTQYF	TGTGCCAGCAAGGAGATTCCTAGCACAGATACGCAGTATTTT
TRBV12-2	15	.	TRBJ1-1	.	CASRWNEGVYTEAFF	TGTGCAAGTCGCTGGAATGAGGGGGTCTACACTGAAGCTTTCTTT
TRBV4-2	15	.	TRBJ2-1	.	CASSQTGYSYNEQFF	TGTGCCAGCAGCCAAACGGGCTATTCCTACAATGAGCAGTTCTTC
TRBV19	16	.	TRBJ1-3	TRBD1	CASSTLPGGAGNTIYF	TGTGCCAGTAGTACCCTTCCAGGGGGCGCTGGGAACACCATATATTTT
TRBV9	16	.	TRBJ1-3	TRBD1	CASSGGTGVGGNTIYF	TGTGCCAGCAGCGGCGGGACAGGGGTTGGTGGAAACACCATATATTTT
TRBV5-1	14	.	TRBJ2-2	.	CASSLDRAGGELFF	TGCGCCAGCAGCTTGGACAGGGCGGGCGGGGAGCTGTTTTTT
TRBV5-1	15	.	TRBJ1-1	.	CASSSGWGPDTEAFF	TGCGCCAGCAGCTCCGGTTGGGGGCCCGACACTGAAGCTTTCTTT
TRBV19	13	.	TRBJ1-1	.	CASRIQRNTEAFF	TGTGCCAGTAGGATACAGAGGAACACTGAAGCTTTCTTT
TRBV6-5	12	.	TRBJ1-5	.	CASSYRGEAQHF	TGTGCCAGCAGTTATAGGGGGGAGGCCCAGCATTTT
TRBV25-1	13	.	TRBJ1-6	.	CASSVPGPSPLHF	TGTGCCAGCAGTGTGCCTGGGCCCTCACCCCTCCACTTT
TRBV12-3/TRBV12-4	12	.	TRBJ1-1	.	CASSLGGIIAFF	TGTGCCAGCAGTTTAGGCGGGATTATAGCTTTCTTT
TRBV9	16	.	TRBJ1-3	.	CASSVVGDSSGNTIYF	TGTGCCAGCAGCGTAGTAGGGGACTCCTCTGGAAACACCATATATTTT
TRBV7-9	17	once	TRBJ2-3	.	CASSPPGQRPSRDTQYF	TGTGCCAGCAGCCCTCCGGGACAAAGGCCCTCCAGAGACACGCAGTATTTT
TRBV20-1	10	.	TRBJ1-4	.	CSAKREKLFF	TGCAGTGCTAAACGAGAAAAACTGTTTTTT
TRBV5-1	16	.	TRBJ2-7	.	CASSLRTGRVSYEQYF	TGCGCCAGCAGCCTGCGGACGGGTCGGGTCTCCTACGAGCAGTACTTC
TRBV3-1/TRBV3-2	16	.	TRBJ1-1	.	CASSHTKGRGSTEAFF	TGTGCCAGCAGCCACACGAAGGGGAGGGGGAGCACTGAAGCTTTCTTT
TRBV24-1	19	.	TRBJ1-5	.	CATRPNTGGGIRANQPQHF	TGTGCCACCAGACCCAACACCGGTGGGGGGATCAGGGCAAATCAGCCCCAGCATTTT
TRBV19	17	.	TRBJ1-2	TRBD1	CASSNKGTGGMWNGYTF	TGTGCCAGTAGTAACAAGGGCACAGGGGGAATGTGGAATGGCTACACCTTC
TRBV27	11	.	TRBJ2-7	.	CASIGGYEQYF	TGTGCCAGCATTGGGGGATACGAGCAGTACTTC
TRBV19	14	.	TRBJ1-6	TRBD1	CASSIQGADSPLHF	TGTGCCAGTAGTATTCAGGGGGCAGACTCACCCCTCCACTTT
TRBV25-1	14	.	TRBJ2-3	TRBD2	CASSNLAGVDTQYF	TGTGCCAGCAGTAACCTAGCGGGAGTTGATACGCAGTATTTT
TRBV2	17	.	TRBJ2-1	.	CASGAGGTGGSYNEQFF	TGTGCCAGCGGGGCAGGGGGCACTGGCGGGAGCTACAATGAGCAGTTCTTC
TRBV4-3	14	.	TRBJ2-2	.	CASSRSGGNGELFF	TGCGCCAGCAGCCGTAGTGGGGGGAACGGGGAGCTGTTTTTT
TRBV6-1	15	few	TRBJ1-2	TRBD1	CASSEGQGGIYGYTF	TGTGCCAGCAGTGAAGGCCAAGGGGGCATCTATGGCTACACCTTC
TRBV19	15	once	TRBJ2-5	TRBD2	CASTGTSGVQETQYF	TGTGCCAGTACCGGGACTAGCGGGGTACAAGAGACCCAGTACTTC
TRBV11-3	17	.	TRBJ2-1	.	CASSGGLHPSSYNEQFF	TGTGCCAGCAGCGGGGGACTCCACCCTAGCTCCTACAATGAGCAGTTCTTC